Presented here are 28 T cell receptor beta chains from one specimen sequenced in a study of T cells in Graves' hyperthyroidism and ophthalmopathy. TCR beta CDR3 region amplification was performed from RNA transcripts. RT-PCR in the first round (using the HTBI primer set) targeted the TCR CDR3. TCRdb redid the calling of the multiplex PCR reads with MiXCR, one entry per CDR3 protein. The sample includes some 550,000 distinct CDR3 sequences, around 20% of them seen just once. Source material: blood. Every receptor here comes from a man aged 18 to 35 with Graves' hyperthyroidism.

CDR3 DNA sequence: TGTGCCAGCATGGGGGGGGCTGGAGAGACCCAGTACTTC. Residues: CASMGGAGETQYF. The chain links TRBV6-1 to TRBJ2-5; D perhaps matches TRBD2 (7 bases). V lost 7 bases to trimming and J lost 4 bases, with 13 bases between them. The CDR3 totals 13 residues. Germline V gene data show CDR1 as MNHNS and CDR2 as SASEGT.

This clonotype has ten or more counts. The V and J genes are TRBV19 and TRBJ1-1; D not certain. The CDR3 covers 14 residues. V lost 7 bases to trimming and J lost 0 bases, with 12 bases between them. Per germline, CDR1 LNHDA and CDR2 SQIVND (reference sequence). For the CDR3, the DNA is TGTGCCAGTATTCATGACGGTATGAACACTGAAGCTTTCTTT. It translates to CASIHDGMNTEAFF.

The CDR3 spells CASSFAGTGRTWYQETQYF. DNA of the CDR3: TGTGCCAGCAGCTTCGCCGGGACAGGTCGAACATGGTACCAAGAGACCCAGTACTTC. This sequence joins TRBV7-2 and TRBJ2-5; 8 nucleotides align to TRBD1. CDR1 and CDR2 (germline): SGHTA, FQGNSA. The CDR3 covers 19 residues. Unmatched junction bases numbered 15, after V lost 3 bases and J lost 0 bases.

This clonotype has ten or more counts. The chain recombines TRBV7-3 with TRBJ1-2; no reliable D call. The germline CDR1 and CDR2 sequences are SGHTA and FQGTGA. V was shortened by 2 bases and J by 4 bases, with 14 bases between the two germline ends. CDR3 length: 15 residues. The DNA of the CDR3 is TGTGCCAGCAGCTTATTCATCGGTCGCGTCTATGGCTACACCTTC. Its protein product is CASSLFIGRVYGYTF.

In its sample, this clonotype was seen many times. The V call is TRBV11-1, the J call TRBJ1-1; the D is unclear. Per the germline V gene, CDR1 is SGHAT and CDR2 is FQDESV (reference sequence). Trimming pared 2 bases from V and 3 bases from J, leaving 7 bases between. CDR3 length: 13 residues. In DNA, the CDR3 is TGTGCCAGCAGCTTAACGCCCTACACTGAAGCTTTCTTT. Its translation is CASSLTPYTEAFF.

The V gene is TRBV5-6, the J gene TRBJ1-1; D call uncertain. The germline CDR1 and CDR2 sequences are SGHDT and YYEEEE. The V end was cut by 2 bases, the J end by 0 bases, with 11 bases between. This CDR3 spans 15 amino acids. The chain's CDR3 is CASSFRGHMNTEAFF. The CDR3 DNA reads TGTGCCAGCAGCTTCCGAGGGCACATGAACACTGAAGCTTTCTTT.

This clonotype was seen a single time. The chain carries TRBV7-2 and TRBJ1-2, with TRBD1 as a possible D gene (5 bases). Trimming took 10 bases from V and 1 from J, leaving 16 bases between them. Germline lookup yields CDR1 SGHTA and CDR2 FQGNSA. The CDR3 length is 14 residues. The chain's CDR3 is CAIKTRQNNYGYTF. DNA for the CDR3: TGTGCCATCAAGACTCGACAGAATAACTATGGCTACACCTTC.

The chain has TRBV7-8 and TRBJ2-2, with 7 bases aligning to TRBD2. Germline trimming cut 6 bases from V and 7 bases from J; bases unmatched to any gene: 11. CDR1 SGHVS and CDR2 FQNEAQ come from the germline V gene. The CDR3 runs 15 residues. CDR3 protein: CASSPGRTFGGELFF. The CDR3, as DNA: TGTGCCAGCAGTCCCGGGAGGACGTTCGGCGGGGAGCTGTTTTTT.

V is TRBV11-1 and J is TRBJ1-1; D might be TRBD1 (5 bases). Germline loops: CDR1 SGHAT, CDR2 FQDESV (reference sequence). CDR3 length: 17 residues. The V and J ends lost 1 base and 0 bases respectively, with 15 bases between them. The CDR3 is CASSLVTGVVMNTEAFF. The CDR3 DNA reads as TGTGCCAGCAGCTTAGTTACGGGGGTGGTAATGAACACTGAAGCTTTCTTT.

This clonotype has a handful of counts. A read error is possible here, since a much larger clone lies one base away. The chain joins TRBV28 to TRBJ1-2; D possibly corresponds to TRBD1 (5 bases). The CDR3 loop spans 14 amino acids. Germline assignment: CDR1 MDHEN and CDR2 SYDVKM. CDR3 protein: CAGSSGGAASGYTF. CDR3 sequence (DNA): TGTGCCGGCAGCTCCGGTGGGGCCGCCTCTGGCTACACCTTC.

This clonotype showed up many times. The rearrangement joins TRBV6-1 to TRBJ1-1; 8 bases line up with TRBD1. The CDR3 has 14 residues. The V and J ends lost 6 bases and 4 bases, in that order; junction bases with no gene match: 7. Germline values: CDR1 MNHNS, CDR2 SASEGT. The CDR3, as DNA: TGTGCCAGCAGAACCAGGGGGCTGGTCACTGAAGCTTTCTTT. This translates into CASRTRGLVTEAFF.

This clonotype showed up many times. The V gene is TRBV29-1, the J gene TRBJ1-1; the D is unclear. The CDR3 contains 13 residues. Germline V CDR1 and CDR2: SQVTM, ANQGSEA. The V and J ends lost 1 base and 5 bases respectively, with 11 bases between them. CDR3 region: CSVEGIQETEAFF. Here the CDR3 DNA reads TGCAGCGTTGAAGGAATCCAGGAGACTGAAGCTTTCTTT.

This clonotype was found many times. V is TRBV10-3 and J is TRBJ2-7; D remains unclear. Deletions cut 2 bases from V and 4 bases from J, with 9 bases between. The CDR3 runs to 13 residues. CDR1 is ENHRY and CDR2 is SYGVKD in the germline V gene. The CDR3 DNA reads TGTGCCATCAGTGAGGGCAGCCCGTACGAGCAGTACTTC. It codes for CAISEGSPYEQYF.

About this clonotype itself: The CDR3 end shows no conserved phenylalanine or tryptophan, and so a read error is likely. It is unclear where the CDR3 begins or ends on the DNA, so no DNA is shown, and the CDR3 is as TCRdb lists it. CDR3 protein: CASSQGRDYTGELCL. The chain has TRBV3-1 and TRBJ2-2; the DNA was not used to check the table's D call, TRBD2. Germline CDR1 is LGHDT and CDR2 is YNNKEL (reference sequence). The CDR3 comprises 15 residues, both ends counted.

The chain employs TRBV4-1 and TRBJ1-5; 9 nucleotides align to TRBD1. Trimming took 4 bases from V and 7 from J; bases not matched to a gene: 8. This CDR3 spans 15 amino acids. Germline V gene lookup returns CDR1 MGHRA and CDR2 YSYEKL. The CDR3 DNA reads TGCGCCAGCAGCCGCACAGGGGGCAACGAACAGCCCCAGCATTTT. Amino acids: CASSRTGGNEQPQHF.

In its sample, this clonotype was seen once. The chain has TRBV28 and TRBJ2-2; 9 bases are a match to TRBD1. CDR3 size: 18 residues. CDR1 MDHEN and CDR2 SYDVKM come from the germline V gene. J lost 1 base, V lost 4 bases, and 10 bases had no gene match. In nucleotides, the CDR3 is TGTGCCAGCAGTTCAAGTATGACAGGGGGTAGGAACACCGGGGAGCTGTTTTTT. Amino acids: CASSSSMTGGRNTGELFF.

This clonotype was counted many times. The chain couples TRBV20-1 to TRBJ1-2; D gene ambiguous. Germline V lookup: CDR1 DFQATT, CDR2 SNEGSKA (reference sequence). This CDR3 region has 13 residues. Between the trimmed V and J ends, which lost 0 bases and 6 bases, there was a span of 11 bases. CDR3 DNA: TGCAGTGCTAGAGAAAGGGAAGGCCATGGCTACACCTTC. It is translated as CSAREREGHGYTF.

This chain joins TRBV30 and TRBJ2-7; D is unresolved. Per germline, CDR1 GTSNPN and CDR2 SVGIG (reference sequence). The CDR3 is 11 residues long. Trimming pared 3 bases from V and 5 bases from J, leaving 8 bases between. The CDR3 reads CAWRAENEQYF. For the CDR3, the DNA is TGTGCCTGGAGGGCAGAGAACGAGCAGTACTTC. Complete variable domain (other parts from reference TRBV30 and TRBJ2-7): SQTIHQWPATLVQPVGSPLSLECTVEGTSNPNLYWYRQAAGRGLQLLFYSVGIGQISSEVPQNLSASRPQDRQFILSSKKLLLSDSGFYLCAWRAENEQYFGPGTRLTVT.

The CDR3 nucleotides read TGTGCCAGCCAAGTGACGAACTATGGCTACACCTTC. Amino acids: CASQVTNYGYTF. The V call is TRBV6-1, the J call TRBJ1-2; no firm D call. Germline V gene data show CDR1 as MNHNS and CDR2 as SASEGT. V lost 8 bases and J lost 2, with 9 bases in between. This CDR3 region has 12 residues.

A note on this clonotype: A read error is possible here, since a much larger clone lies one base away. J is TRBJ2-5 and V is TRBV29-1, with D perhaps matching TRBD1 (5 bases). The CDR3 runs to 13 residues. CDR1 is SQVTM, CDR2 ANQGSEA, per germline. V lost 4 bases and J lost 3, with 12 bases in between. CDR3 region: CSVGSQAEETQYF. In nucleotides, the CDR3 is TGCAGCGTTGGGTCACAGGCCGAAGAGACCCAGTACTTC.

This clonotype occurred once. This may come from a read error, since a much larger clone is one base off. In DNA form, the CDR3 reads TGTGCCATCAGCTTAGTGTCCACAGATACGCAGTATTTT. Translated, it gives CAISLVSTDTQYF. The rearrangement links TRBV7-9 to TRBJ2-3; D gene ambiguous. The germline gives CDR1 SEHNR, CDR2 FQNEAQ (reference sequence). The CDR3 is made up of 13 amino acids.

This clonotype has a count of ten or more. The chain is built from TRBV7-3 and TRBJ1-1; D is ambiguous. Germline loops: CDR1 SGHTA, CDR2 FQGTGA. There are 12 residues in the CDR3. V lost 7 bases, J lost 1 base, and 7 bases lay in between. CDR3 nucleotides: TGTGCCAGCAAGTCAGAGAACACTGAAGCTTTCTTT. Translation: CASKSENTEAFF.

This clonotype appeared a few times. CDR3 in amino acids: CASSQGQAVTGELFF. CDR3 sequence (DNA): TGTGCCAGCAGCCAGGGACAGGCTGTTACCGGGGAGCTGTTTTTT. The V call is TRBV3-1, the J call TRBJ2-2, with 8 bases lining up with TRBD1. Germline V gene sequence: CDR1 LGHDT, CDR2 YNNKEL (reference sequence). V gave up 3 bases and J gave up 5 bases; unmatched junction bases: 5. The CDR3 runs 15 residues.

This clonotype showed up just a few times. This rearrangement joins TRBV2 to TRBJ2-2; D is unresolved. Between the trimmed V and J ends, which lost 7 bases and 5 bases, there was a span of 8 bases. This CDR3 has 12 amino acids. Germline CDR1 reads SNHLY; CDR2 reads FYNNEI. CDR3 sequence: CASIGRTGELFF. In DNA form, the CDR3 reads TGTGCCAGCATTGGGCGTACCGGGGAGCTGTTTTTT. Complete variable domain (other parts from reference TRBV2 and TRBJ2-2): EPEVTQTPSHQVTQMGQEVILRCVPISNHLYFYWYRQILGQKVEFLVSFYNNEISEKSEIFDDQFSVERPDGSNFTLKIRSTKLEDSAMYFCASIGRTGELFFGEGSRLTVL.

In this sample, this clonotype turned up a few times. CDR3 protein: CASSNRESSGNTIYF. The CDR3 DNA is TGTGCCAGCAGTAACAGGGAAAGCTCTGGAAACACCATATATTTT. This chain connects TRBV12-3 or TRBV12-4 to TRBJ1-3; maybe TRBD1 (6 bases). CDR3 length equals 15 residues. Trimming pared 5 bases from V and 0 bases from J, leaving 11 bases between.

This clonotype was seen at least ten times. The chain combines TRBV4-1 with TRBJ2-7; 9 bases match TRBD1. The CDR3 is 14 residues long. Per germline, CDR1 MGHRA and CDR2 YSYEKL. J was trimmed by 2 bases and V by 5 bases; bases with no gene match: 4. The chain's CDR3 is CASSFWTGAYEQYF. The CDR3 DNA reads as TGCGCCAGCAGCTTTTGGACAGGGGCCTACGAGCAGTACTTC.

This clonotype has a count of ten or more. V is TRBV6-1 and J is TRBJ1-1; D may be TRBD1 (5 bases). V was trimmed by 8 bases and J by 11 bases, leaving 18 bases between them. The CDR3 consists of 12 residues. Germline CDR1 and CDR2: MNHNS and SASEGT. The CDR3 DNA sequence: TGTGCCAGCTTGGGAGGGACCAGGACGGCTTTCTTT. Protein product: CASLGGTRTAFF.

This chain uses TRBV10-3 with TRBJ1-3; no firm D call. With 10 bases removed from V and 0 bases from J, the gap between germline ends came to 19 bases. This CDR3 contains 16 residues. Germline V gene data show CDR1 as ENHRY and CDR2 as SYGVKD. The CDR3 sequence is CATSPSPGSSGNTIYF. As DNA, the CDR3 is TGTGCCACCTCGCCTTCGCCAGGCAGCTCTGGAAACACCATATATTTT.